Listed here are 3 T cell receptor beta chains from one sample, sequenced in a study of CD8 T cells in ankylosing spondylitis. Overall study results and limits: Ankylosing spondylitis blood appeared to be characterized by a TCR beta motif of 8 or 9 highly homologous variants.

Which antigens these TCRs recognize remains unknown. TCRdb re-analysed the 5' RACE reads in MiXCR, keeping a single row per CDR3 protein. Found here are almost 400,000 distinct CDR3 sequences, around 24% of them singletons; the top ten hold approximately 15%. Sequencing was carried out using blood, either unsorted or a sorted T cell fraction (not recorded which). The receptor source for this set is a male donor with ankylosing spondylitis.

This clonotype came up a few times. The J gene is TRBJ2-2, the V gene TRBV11-3; 8 bases agree with TRBD1. The CDR3 is 13 residues long. With V trimmed by 11 bases and J by 4 bases, 6 bases remained unmatched. In germline, CDR1 is SGHNT, CDR2 YENEEA. CDR3 protein: CASGDRSTGELFF. As DNA, the CDR3 is TGTGCCTCCGGGGACAGGAGCACCGGGGAGCTGTTTTTT.

The V call is TRBV3-1, the J call TRBJ2-5; D may be TRBD1 or TRBD2 (5 bases each). The CDR3 is made up of 15 amino acids. The germline gives CDR1 LGHDT, CDR2 YNNKEL (reference sequence). Trimming removed 1 base from V and 5 bases from J, with 14 bases in between. The CDR3 loop is CASSQVGDPSETQYF. The DNA of the CDR3 is TGTGCCAGCAGCCAAGTAGGGGACCCGTCGGAGACCCAGTACTTC.

The chain is built from TRBV6-2 or TRBV6-3 and TRBJ2-6; the D is unclear. CDR3 length: 14 amino acids. V was trimmed by 3 bases and J by 1 base, leaving 4 bases between them. CDR1 and CDR2 (germline): MNHEY, SVGEGT. The CDR3 here is CASSYPSGANVLTF. As DNA, the CDR3 is TGTGCCAGCAGTTATCCATCTGGGGCCAACGTCCTGACTTTC.